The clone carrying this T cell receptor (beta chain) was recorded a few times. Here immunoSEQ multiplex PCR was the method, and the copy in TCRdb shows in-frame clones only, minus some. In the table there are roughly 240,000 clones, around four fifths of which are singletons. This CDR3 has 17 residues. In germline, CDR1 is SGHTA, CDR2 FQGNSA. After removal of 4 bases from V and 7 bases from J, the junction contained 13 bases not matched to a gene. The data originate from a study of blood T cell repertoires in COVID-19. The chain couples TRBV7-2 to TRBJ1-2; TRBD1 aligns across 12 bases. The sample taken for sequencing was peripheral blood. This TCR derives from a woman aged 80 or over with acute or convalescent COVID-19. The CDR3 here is CASSSRGTGGGLGGYTF. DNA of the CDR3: TGTGCCAGCAGCTCTAGGGGGACAGGGGGCGGACTTGGTGGCTACACCTTC.